This entry concerns a single T cell receptor (beta chain). This clone was seen ten or more times. Its target antigen remains unknown. Mouse gene names and germline sequences are the ones reported for this receptor. The CDR3 end lies 4 residues beyond the end of the read and is filled in from the germline J gene. Cells from mouse cutaneous lymph nodes were pooled, stained for CD4, CD8alpha, NKG2D, NKG2ACE and other markers, and then sorted on a BD Influx. Sequences GKSSPN (CDR1) and SITVG (CDR2) are obtained from the germline V gene. V was cut back by 0 bases and J by 1 base, leaving a gap of 8 bases between them. The CDR3 runs 14 residues from the cysteine to the phenylalanine. The 30 bases shown cover part of the CDR3, and their frame starts at base 1. The data belong to a study of CD8+ T cells in alopecia areata (dated by TCRdb to 2016 to 2018). About the investigation overall: Skin from C3H/HeJ donors with spontaneous alopecia (about 6-12 months old) was grafted onto female C3H/HeJ recipients aged about 6-10 weeks. The study used high-throughput TCRbeta sequencing to examine T cell clonal expansion in alopecia areata, in both the C3H/HeJ mouse model and human patients. Human TCRbeta sequencing covered scalp tissue and sorted CD4+ and CD8+ peripheral blood T cells from patchy and totalis/universalis alopecia areata patients and healthy controls. Scalp clonality was compared across normal scalp (n=4), patchy alopecia areata scalp (n=8), and alopecia totalis/universalis scalp (n=8). RNA was extracted with the PAXgene miRNA kit for fixed scalp, the miRNeasy kit for PBMCs, and the RNeasy kit for mouse skin. immunoSEQ multiplex PCR using 35 Vbeta forward primers and 13 Jbeta reverse primers was used to amplify TCRbeta CDR3 regions.

Study-wide findings and limitations: Unlike mouse skin, which is dominated by gammadelta T cells, normal human skin has resident alphabeta T cells that are also sequenced, and this complicates analysis of the scalp TCR repertoire. Compared with normal scalp, lesional scalp had higher clonality and more expanded CD8+ clones, particularly in alopecia totalis/universalis, a pattern that suggests antigenic drive. Shared TCR sequences between patients were less evident than in mice, which may be partly attributable to HLA diversity in the patient population.

Library construction relied on the immunoSEQ multiplex PCR assay. RNA was extracted from all samples and reverse transcribed into cDNA, which served as template for TCR sequencing. SuperScript III was used to make first-strand cDNA, primed with a 2:1 mix of oligo-dT and random hexamers. A synthetic immune receptor repertoire was used to assess amplification bias, and residual bias was removed computationally. Libraries were sequenced on Illumina HiSeq using 60 bp reads that covered the CDR3 and were read from J toward V. Concerning the study's data processing: Raw reads were preprocessed to remove errors, and CDR3 was defined by IMGT conventions from the conserved cysteine to phenylalanine. Clonality was calculated as 1 minus Shannon entropy normalized by log2 of the number of productive unique TCRs. Whether scalp clones were CD4 or CD8 was inferred by matching scalp TCRbeta sequences against CD4 and CD8 repertoires sorted from blood. What TCRdb holds here is the immuneACCESS table cut down to in-frame rearrangements. Part of the clones is not present; checked against another copy, under half of the missing clones reflect an unresolved V gene, and the others are unexplained. V and J calls and clone size come straight from that table; D and trimming were deduced from the DNA. The table gives under 7,000 clones for this sample, with none occurring only once. Of the sample, approximately 29% is held by the ten largest clones.

The receptor comes from a C3H/HeJ mouse with alopecia areata. These mice carry the MHC haplotype H2-k. The sequenced material came from CD8+ T cells sorted from a lymph node. The rearranged chain carries TRBV31 and TRBJ2-3, and TRBD2 may be the D gene, going by 5 matching bases. CDR3 DNA, as far as it was read: TGTGCCTGGAGTCTCTGGGAGGGTGCAGAA. Its translation is CAWSLWEGAE. The entire CDR3 protein reads CAWSLWEGAETLYF.